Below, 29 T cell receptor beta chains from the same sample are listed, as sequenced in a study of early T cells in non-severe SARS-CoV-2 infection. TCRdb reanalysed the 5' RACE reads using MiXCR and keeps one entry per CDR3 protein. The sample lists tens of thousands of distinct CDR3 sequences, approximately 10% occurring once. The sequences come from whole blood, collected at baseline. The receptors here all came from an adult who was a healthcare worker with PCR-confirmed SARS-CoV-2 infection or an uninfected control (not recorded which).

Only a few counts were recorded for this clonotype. CDR3 in amino acids: CASSQPDRDSGNTIYF. DNA for the CDR3: TGTGCCAGCAGCCAACCGGACAGGGACTCTGGAAACACCATATATTTT. The genes are TRBV4-2 and TRBJ1-3; 8 bases align to TRBD1. The V gene's germline CDR1 is LGHNA and CDR2 YNFKEQ. The CDR3 has 16 residues. J lost 0 bases, V lost 2 bases, and 3 bases had no gene match.

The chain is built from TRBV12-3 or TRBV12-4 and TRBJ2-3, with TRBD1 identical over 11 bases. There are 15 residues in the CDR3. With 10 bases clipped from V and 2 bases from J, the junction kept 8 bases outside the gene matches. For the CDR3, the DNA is TGTGCCACCCTTCGGGGACAGGGGGACACAGATACGCAGTATTTT. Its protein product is CATLRGQGDTDTQYF.

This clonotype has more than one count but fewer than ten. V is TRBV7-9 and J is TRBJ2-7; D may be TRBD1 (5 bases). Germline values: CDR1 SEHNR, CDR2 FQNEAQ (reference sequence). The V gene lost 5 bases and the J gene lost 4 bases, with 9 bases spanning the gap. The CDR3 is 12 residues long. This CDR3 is CASSLSGYEQYF. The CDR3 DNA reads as TGTGCCAGCAGCCTATCAGGGTACGAGCAGTACTTC.

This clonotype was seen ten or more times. In DNA form, the CDR3 reads TGTGCCAGCAGCGCACGGGGGGACCCTAATTCACCCCTCCACTTT. Residues: CASSARGDPNSPLHF. The V and J genes are TRBV9 and TRBJ1-6; D possibly corresponds to TRBD1 (5 bases). The CDR3 extends over 15 amino acids. Trimming cost V 3 bases and J 6 bases, with 13 bases left between them. CDR1 and CDR2 (germline): SGDLS, YYNGEE.

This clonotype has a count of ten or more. Here the CDR3 reads CASSTGGWTEAFF. In nucleotides, the CDR3 is TGTGCCAGCAGCACCGGTGGTTGGACTGAAGCTTTCTTT. The V call is TRBV3-1, the J call TRBJ1-1; no firm D call. Germline values: CDR1 LGHDT, CDR2 YNNKEL (reference sequence). The CDR3 is made up of 13 amino acids. V dropped 5 bases and J dropped 5 bases, with 12 bases sitting between them.

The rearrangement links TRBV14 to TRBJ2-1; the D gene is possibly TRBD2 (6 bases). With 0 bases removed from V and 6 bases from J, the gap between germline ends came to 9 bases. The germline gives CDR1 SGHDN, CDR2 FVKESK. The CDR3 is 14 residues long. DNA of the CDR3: TGTGCCAGCAGCCAAGATGCGGGACTCAATGAGCAGTTCTTC. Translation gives CASSQDAGLNEQFF. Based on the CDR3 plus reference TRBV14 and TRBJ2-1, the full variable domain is EAGVTQFPSHSVIEKGQTVTLRCDPISGHDNLYWYRRVMGKEIKFLLHFVKESKQDESGMPNNRFLAERTGGTYSTLKVQPAELEDSGVYFCASSQDAGLNEQFFGPGTRLTVL.

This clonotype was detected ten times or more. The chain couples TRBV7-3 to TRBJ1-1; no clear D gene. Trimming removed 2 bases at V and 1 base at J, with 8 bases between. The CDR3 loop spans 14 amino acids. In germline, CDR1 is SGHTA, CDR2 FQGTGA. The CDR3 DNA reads TGTGCCAGCAGCTTATCGGGCCCGAACACTGAAGCTTTCTTT. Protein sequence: CASSLSGPNTEAFF.

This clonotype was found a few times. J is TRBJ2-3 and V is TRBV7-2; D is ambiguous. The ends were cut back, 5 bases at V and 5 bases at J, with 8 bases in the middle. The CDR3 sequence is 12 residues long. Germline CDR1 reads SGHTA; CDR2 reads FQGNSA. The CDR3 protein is CASSPNGDTQYF. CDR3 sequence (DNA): TGTGCCAGCAGCCCAAACGGAGATACGCAGTATTTT.

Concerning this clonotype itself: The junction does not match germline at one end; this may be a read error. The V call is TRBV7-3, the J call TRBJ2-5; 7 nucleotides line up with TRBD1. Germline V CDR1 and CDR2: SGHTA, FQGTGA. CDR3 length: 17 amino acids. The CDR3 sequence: CASSSVRDSALQEAQYF. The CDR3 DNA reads TGTGCCAGCAGCTCAGTCCGGGACAGCGCCCTCCAAGAGGCCCAGTACTTC.

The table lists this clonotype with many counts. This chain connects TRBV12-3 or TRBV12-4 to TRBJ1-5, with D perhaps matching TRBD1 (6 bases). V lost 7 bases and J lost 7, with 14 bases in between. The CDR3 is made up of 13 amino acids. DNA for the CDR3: TGTGCCAGCACCCTTACAGGGCTACAGCCCCAGCATTTT. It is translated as CASTLTGLQPQHF.

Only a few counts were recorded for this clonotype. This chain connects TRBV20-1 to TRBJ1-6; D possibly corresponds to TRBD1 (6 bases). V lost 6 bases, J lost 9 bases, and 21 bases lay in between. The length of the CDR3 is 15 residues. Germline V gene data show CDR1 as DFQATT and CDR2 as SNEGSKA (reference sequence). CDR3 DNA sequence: TGCAGTGCGCGCCCCGAGGACAGAGAGGGTTCACCCCTCCACTTT. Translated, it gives CSARPEDREGSPLHF.

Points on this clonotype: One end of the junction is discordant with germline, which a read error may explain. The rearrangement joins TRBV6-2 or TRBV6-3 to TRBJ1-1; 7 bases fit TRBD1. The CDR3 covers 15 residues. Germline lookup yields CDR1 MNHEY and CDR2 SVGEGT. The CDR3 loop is CASTPGQLSATKAFF. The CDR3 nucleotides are TGTGCCAGCACTCCGGGACAGCTTTCGGCCACTAAAGCTTTCTTT.

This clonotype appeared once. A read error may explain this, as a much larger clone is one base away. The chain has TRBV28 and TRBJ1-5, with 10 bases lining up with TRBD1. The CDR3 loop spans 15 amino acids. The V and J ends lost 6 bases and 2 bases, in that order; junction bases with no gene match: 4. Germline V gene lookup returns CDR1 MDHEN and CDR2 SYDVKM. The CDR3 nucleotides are TGTGCCAGCAGCTCCGGGACAGGGGGCAATCAGCCCCAGCATTTT. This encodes CASSSGTGGNQPQHF.

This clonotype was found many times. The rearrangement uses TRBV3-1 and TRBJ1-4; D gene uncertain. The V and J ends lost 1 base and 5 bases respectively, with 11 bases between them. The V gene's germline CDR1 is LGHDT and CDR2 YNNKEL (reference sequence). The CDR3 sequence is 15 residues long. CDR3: CASSQGLGVNEKLFF. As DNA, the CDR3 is TGTGCCAGCAGCCAAGGTCTCGGCGTCAATGAAAAACTGTTTTTT. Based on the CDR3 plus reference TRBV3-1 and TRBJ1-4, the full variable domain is DTAVSQTPKYLVTQMGNDKSIKCEQNLGHDTMYWYKQDSKKFLKIMFSYNNKELIINETVPNRFSPKSPDKAHLNLHINSLELGDSAVYFCASSQGLGVNEKLFFGSGTQLSVL.

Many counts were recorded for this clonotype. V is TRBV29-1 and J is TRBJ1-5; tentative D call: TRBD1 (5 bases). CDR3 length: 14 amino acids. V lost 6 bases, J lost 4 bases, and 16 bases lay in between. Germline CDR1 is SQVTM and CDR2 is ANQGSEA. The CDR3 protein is CSVRTGTANQPQHF. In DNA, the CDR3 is TGCAGCGTCCGCACCGGGACGGCAAATCAGCCCCAGCATTTT.

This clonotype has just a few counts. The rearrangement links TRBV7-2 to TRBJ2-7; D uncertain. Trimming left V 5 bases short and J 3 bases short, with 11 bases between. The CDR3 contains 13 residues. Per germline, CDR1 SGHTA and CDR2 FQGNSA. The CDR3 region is CASSPGPNYEQYF. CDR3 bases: TGTGCCAGCAGCCCCGGGCCGAACTACGAGCAGTACTTC. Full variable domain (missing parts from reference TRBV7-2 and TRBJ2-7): GAGVSQSPSNKVTEKGKDVELRCDPISGHTALYWYRQSLGQGLEFLIYFQGNSAPDKSGLPSDRFSAERTGGSVSTLTIQRTQQEDSAVYLCASSPGPNYEQYFGPGTRLTVT.

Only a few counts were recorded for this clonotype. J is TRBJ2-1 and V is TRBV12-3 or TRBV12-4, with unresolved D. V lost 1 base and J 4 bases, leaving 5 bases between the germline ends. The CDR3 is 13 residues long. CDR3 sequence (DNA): TGTGCCAGCAGTTTAGTTTATTACAATGAGCAGTTCTTC. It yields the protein CASSLVYYNEQFF.

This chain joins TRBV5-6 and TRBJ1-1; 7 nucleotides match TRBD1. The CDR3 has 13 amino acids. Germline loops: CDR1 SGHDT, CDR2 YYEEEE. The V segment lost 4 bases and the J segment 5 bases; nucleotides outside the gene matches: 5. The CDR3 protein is CASSKAGGTEAFF. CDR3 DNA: TGTGCCAGCAGCAAGGCAGGGGGGACTGAAGCTTTCTTT.

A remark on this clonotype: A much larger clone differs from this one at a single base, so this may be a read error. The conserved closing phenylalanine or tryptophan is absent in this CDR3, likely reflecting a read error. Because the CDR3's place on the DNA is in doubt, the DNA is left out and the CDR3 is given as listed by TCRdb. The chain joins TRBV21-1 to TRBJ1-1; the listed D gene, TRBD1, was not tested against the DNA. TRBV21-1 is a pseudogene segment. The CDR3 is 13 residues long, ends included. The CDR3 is CASLRGGAREAFL.

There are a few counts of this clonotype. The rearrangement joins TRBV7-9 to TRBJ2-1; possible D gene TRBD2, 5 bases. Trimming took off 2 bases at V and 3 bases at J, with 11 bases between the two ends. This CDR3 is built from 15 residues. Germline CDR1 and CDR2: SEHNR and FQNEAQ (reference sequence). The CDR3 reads CASSLSLGGYNEQFF. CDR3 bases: TGTGCCAGCAGCTTATCACTAGGAGGCTACAATGAGCAGTTCTTC.

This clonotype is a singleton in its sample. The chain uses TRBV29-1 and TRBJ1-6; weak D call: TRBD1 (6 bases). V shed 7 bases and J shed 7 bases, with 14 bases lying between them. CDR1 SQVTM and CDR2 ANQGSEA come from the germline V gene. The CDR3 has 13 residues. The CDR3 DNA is TGCAGCGCCACAACAGGGCGGAATTCACCCCTCCACTTT. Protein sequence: CSATTGRNSPLHF.

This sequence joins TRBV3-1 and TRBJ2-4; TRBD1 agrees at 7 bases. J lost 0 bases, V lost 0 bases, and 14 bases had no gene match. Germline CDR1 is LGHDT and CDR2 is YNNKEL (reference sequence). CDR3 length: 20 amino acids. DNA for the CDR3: TGTGCCAGCAGCCAAGACCGGGACAGATCATTATTACTAGCCAAAAACATTCAGTACTTC. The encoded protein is CASSQDRDRSLLLAKNIQYF.

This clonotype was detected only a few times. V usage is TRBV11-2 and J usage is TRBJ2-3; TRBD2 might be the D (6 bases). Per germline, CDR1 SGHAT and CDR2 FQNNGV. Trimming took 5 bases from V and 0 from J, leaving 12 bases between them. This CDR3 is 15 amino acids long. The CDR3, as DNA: TGTGCCAGCAGCCCCGGGACTCATAGCACAGATACGCAGTATTTT. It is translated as CASSPGTHSTDTQYF.

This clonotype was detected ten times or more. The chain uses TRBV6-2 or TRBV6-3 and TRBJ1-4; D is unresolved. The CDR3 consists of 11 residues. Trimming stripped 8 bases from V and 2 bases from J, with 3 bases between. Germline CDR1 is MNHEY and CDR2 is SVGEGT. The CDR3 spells CASSTNEKLFF. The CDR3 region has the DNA TGTGCCAGCTCTACTAATGAAAAACTGTTTTTT.

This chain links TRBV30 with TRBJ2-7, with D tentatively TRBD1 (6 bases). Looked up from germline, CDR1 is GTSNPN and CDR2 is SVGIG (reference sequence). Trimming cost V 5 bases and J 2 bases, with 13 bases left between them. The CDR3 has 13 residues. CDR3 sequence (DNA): TGTGCCTGGGGGAAAGGACAGACCTACGAGCAGTACTTC. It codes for CAWGKGQTYEQYF.

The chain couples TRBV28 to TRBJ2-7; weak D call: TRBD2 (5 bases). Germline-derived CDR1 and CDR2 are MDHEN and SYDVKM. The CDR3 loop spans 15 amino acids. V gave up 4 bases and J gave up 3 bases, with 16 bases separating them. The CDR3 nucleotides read TGTGCCAGCAGTTCTCGGCGACACGGGGTCTACGAGCAGTACTTC. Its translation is CASSSRRHGVYEQYF.

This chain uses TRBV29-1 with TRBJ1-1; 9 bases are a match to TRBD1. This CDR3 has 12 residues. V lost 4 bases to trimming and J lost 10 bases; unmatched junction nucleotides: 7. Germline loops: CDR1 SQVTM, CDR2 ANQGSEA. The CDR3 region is CSVVNRGRLAFF. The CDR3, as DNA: TGCAGCGTTGTGAACAGGGGGCGGCTAGCTTTCTTT.

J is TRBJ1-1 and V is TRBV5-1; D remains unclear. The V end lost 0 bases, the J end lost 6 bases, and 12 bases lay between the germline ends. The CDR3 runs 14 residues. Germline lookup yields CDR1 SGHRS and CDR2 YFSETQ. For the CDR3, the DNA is TGCGCCAGCAGCTTGGGAGGCTTTGGGGCTGAAGCTTTCTTT. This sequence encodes CASSLGGFGAEAFF.

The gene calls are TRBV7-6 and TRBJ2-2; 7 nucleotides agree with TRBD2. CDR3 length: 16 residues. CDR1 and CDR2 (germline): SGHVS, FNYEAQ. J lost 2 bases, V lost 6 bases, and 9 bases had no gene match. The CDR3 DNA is TGTGCCAGCAGGGGACCCGGACTAGTCAACACCGGGGAGCTGTTTTTT. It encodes CASRGPGLVNTGELFF.